This T cell receptor beta chain is drawn from a study of shared clonotypes between healthy human individuals. Notes on the study in general: Rarefaction gave evidence that sorted-subset sequencing remained incomplete despite large depth. Compared with memory subsets, naive subsets generally had larger estimated richness.

To note about this clone: What it recognizes is unknown. One junction end does not reproduce the germline sequence, and a read error may be involved.

The test was conducted at deep level. The authors distributed each subset's genomic DNA evenly over several immunoSEQ plates. Produced via immunoSEQ multiplex PCR; TCRdb's table is partial and in-frame only. The sample carries about 2 million clones, roughly 95% recorded once. CD45RO negativity and positive selection for CCR7 defined naive CD8 cells, a population that excluded terminally differentiated effector memory CD45RA+ cells. The CDR3 is 15 amino acids. The V gene's germline CDR1 is MGHDK and CDR2 SYGVNS. The TCR sequence derives from a man between 18 and 35 years old in good health. The chain employs TRBV25-1 and TRBJ2-5; a possible D gene is TRBD2 (6 bases). Sample: naive CD8+ T cells sorted from blood. The CDR3 DNA sequence: TGTGCCAGCAGTGAGCGGGGACCATTACCCCCCCCCGAGGACTTC. This encodes CASSERGPLPPPEDF.